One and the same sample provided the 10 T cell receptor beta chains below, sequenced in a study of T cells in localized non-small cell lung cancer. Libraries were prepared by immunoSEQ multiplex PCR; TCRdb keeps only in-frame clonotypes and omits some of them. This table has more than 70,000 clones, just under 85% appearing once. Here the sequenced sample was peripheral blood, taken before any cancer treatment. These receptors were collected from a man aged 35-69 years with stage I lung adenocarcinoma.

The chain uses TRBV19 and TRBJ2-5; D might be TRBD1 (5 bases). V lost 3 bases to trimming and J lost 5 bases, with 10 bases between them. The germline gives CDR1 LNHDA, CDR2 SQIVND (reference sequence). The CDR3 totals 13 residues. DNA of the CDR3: TGTGCCAGTAGTATCAACAGGCGGGAGACCCAGTACTTC. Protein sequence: CASSINRRETQYF.

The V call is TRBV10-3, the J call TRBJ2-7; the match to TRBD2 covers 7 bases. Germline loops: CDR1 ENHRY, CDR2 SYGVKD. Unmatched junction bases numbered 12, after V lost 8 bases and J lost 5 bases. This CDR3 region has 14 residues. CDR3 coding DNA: TGTGCCATCGGCGACGGGACTATCAAAAACGAGCAGTACTTC. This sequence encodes CAIGDGTIKNEQYF.

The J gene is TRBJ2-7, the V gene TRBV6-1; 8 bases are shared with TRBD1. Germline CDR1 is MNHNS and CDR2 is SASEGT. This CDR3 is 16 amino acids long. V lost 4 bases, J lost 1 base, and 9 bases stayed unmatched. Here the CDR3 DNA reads TGTGCCAGCAGTGTCATAGGACAGGGCAGTTCCTACGAGCAGTACTTC. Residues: CASSVIGQGSSYEQYF.

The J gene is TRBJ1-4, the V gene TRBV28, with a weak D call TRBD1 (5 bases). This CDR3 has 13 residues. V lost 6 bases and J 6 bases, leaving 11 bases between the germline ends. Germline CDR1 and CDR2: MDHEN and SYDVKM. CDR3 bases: TGTGCCAGCAGCCACGACAGATATGAAAAACTGTTTTTT. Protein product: CASSHDRYEKLFF. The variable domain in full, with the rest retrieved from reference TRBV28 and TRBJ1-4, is DVKVTQSSRYLVKRTGEKVFLECVQDMDHENMFWYRQDPGLGLRLIYFSYDVKMKEKGDIPEGYSVSREKKERFSLILESASTNQTSMYLCASSHDRYEKLFFGSGTQLSVL.

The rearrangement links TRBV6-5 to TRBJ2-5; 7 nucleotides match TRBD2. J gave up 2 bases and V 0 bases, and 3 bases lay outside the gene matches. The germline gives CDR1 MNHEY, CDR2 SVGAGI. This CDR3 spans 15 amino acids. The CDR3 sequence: CASSYSRAGQETQYF. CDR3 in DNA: TGTGCCAGCAGTTACTCCCGAGCGGGACAAGAGACCCAGTACTTC.

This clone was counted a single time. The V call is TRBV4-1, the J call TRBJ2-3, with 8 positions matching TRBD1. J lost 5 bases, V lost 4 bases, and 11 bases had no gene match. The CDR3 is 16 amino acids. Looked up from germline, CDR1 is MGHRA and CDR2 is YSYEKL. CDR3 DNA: TGCGCCAGCAGCCTGGGGGCGGGACAGGCGGAAGATACGCAGTATTTT. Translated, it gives CASSLGAGQAEDTQYF.

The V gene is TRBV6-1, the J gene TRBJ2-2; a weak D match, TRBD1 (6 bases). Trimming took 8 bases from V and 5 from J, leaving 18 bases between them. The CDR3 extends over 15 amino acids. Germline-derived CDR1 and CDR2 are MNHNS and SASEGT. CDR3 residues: CASLLGAATTGELFF. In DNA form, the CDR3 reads TGTGCCAGCCTTTTGGGGGCAGCCACTACCGGGGAGCTGTTTTTT.

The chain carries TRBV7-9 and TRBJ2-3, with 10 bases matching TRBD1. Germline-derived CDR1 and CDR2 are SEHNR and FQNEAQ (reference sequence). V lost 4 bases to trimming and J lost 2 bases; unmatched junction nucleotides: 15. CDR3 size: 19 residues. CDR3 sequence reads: CASSSLKTGGVRVTDTQYF. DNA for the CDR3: TGTGCCAGCAGCTCACTTAAGACAGGGGGCGTTCGTGTCACAGATACGCAGTATTTT. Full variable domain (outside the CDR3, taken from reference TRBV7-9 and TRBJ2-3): DTGVSQNPRHKITKRGQNVTFRCDPISEHNRLYWYRQTLGQGPEFLTYFQNEAQLEKSRLLSDRFSAERPKGSFSTLEIQRTEQGDSAMYLCASSSLKTGGVRVTDTQYFGPGTRLTVL.

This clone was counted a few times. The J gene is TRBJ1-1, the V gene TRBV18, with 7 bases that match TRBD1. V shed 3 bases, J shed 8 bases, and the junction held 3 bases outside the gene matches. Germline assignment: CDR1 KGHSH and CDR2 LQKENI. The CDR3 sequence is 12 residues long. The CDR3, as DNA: TGTGCCAGCTCACCTCAGGGGGACGAAGCTTTCTTT. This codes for CASSPQGDEAFF.

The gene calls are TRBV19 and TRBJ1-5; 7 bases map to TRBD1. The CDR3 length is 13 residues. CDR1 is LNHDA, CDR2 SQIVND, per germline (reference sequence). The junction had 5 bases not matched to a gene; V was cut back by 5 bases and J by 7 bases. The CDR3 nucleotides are TGTGCCAGTAGTGCGAAACAGGGGCAGCCCCAGCATTTT. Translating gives CASSAKQGQPQHF.